The 17 T cell receptor beta chains listed next were all sequenced from one sample in a study of T-cell reconstitution after alpha-beta-depleted transplantation in children (TCRdb year 2016). The sample's treatment or condition label, in plain terms: allogeneic hematopoietic cell transplantation with graft depleted of TCRalphabeta T cells and CD19 B cells. The protocol used for the library was PCR. Sequenced using an Illumina HiSeq 2500. Molecular barcoding was employed in the preparation of TCR libraries, with unique molecular identifiers being used to normalize TCRbeta repertoire quantification. In-frame beta chains were kept once TCRdb had trimmed the public reads at Q25 with fastp and called clones with MiXCR. Every CDR3 protein is listed once, alongside the most common genes and DNA of its rows. Present in this sample are 200,000 to 250,000 distinct CDR3 sequences, about a tenth of which were seen just once. Roughly 28% of the sample rests with the top ten.

Sequenced material: PBMCs, taken before TCRalphabeta/CD19-depleted stem cell transplant. These receptors were collected from a child younger than two with acute myeloid leukemia, due to receive a stem cell transplant.

This clonotype was observed at least ten times. The gene calls are TRBV29-1 and TRBJ2-6; 9 bases line up with TRBD1. The CDR3 has 16 amino acids. Germline V gene data show CDR1 as SQVTM and CDR2 as ANQGSEA. V lost 6 bases, J lost 2 bases, and 8 bases stayed unmatched. CDR3 nucleotides: TGCAGCGTACCCGGGACAGGGTTACCTGGGGCCAACGTCCTGACTTTC. Translation: CSVPGTGLPGANVLTF.

The table lists this clonotype with a few counts. The chain joins TRBV9 to TRBJ2-2; 11 bases are a match to TRBD2. CDR1 and CDR2 (germline): SGDLS, YYNGEE. The length of the CDR3 is 15 residues. Losses at the gene ends were 7 bases for V and 5 bases for J; bases not matched to a gene: 7. CDR3 loop: CASALAGGPTGELFF. CDR3 sequence (DNA): TGTGCCAGCGCTTTAGCGGGGGGGCCGACCGGGGAGCTGTTTTTT. Variable domain in full (rest from reference TRBV9 and TRBJ2-2): DSGVTQTPKHLITATGQRVTLRCSPRSGDLSVYWYQQSLDQGLQFLIQYYNGEERAKGNILERFSAQQFPDLHSELNLSSLELGDSALYFCASALAGGPTGELFFGEGSRLTVL.

This clonotype occurred many times. The chain couples TRBV5-1 to TRBJ2-7, with 11 positions matching TRBD2. V lost 1 base to trimming and J lost 0 bases; unmatched junction nucleotides: 9. Germline values: CDR1 SGHRS, CDR2 YFSETQ. This CDR3 contains 18 residues. The CDR3 DNA follows: TGCGCCAGCAGCTTGCTAGCGGGGGGCTCCTTTAGCTCCTACGAGCAGTACTTC. This codes for CASSLLAGGSFSSYEQYF. Using reference TRBV5-1 and TRBJ2-7 for the parts outside the CDR3, the full variable domain is KAGVTQTPRYLIKTRGQQVTLSCSPISGHRSVSWYQQTPGQGLQFLFEYFSETQRNKGNFPGRFSGRQFSNSRSEMNVSTLELGDSALYLCASSLLAGGSFSSYEQYFGPGTRLTVT.

This clonotype was detected many times. The rearrangement uses TRBV5-5 and TRBJ2-7; D might be TRBD2 (5 bases). CDR1 and CDR2 (germline): SGHKS, YYEKEE (reference sequence). Trimming pared 7 bases from V and 5 bases from J, leaving 10 bases between. The CDR3 totals 11 residues. The CDR3 DNA reads TGTGCCAGCGAAAGGCGGGACGAGCAGTACTTC. This encodes CASERRDEQYF.

This clonotype occurred many times. This chain uses TRBV12-3 or TRBV12-4 with TRBJ2-7; D tentatively fits TRBD1 or TRBD2 (6 bases each). This CDR3 is built from 15 residues. Trimming shortened V by 5 bases and J by 3 bases, and 17 bases separated the two germline ends. CDR3 coding DNA: TGTGCCAGCAGTCCCCTGACGGGGGCCGTCTACGAGCAGTACTTC. It translates to CASSPLTGAVYEQYF.

This clonotype was seen many times. The chain recombines TRBV3-1 with TRBJ1-5; a weak D match, TRBD1 (6 bases). The CDR3 consists of 18 residues. Deletions cut 2 bases from V and 3 bases from J, with 20 bases between. Germline values: CDR1 LGHDT, CDR2 YNNKEL (reference sequence). The CDR3 is CASSQNHPAGAVNQPQHF. The DNA of the CDR3 is TGTGCCAGCAGCCAAAACCACCCCGCGGGGGCAGTCAATCAGCCCCAGCATTTT.

Turning to this clonotype: A read error may explain this, as a much larger clone is one base away. CDR3 coding DNA: TGTGCCAGCAGCTGTAGCGGATCGAGCACAGATACGCAGTATTTT. Its translation is CASSCSGSSTDTQYF. The V gene is TRBV11-2, the J gene TRBJ2-3, with a possible D match to TRBD2 (6 bases). Trimming shortened V by 4 bases and J by 0 bases, and 11 bases separated the two germline ends. CDR1 and CDR2 from the germline V gene are SGHAT and FQNNGV. The CDR3 sequence is 15 residues long.

This clonotype was detected ten times or more. The J gene is TRBJ2-2, the V gene TRBV7-9, with 7 bases lining up with TRBD2. J lost 5 bases, V lost 4 bases, and 10 bases had no gene match. From germline, CDR1 is SEHNR and CDR2 FQNEAQ (reference sequence). The CDR3 extends over 16 amino acids. DNA of the CDR3: TGTGCCAGCAGCTCCGGCGGCGGGAGTGATACCGGGGAGCTGTTTTTT. This gives the protein CASSSGGGSDTGELFF.

This clonotype was counted ten times or more. This chain links TRBV20-1 with TRBJ2-3, with 9 bases identical to TRBD2. V dropped 5 bases and J dropped 0; count of bases not matched to a gene: 6. The CDR3 has 15 residues. Germline lookup yields CDR1 DFQATT and CDR2 SNEGSKA (reference sequence). The CDR3 sequence: CSALNLAGSTDTQYF. Written as DNA, the CDR3 is TGCAGTGCTCTTAATCTAGCGGGGAGCACAGATACGCAGTATTTT.

This clonotype was seen at least ten times. The rearrangement links TRBV28 to TRBJ1-5; weak D call: TRBD1 (5 bases). With 10 bases removed from V and 4 bases from J, the gap between germline ends came to 17 bases. The CDR3 runs 14 residues. The germline V gene has CDR1 MDHEN and CDR2 SYDVKM. For the CDR3, the DNA is TGTGCCACCTGGGCCGGGACGGGGAATCAGCCCCAGCATTTT. It is translated as CATWAGTGNQPQHF.

This clonotype was recorded at least ten times. The genes are TRBV11-2 and TRBJ2-7; TRBD2 matches at 8 bases. Per the germline V gene, CDR1 is SGHAT and CDR2 is FQNNGV. CDR3 length equals 14 residues. Germline trimming cut 3 bases from V and 4 bases from J; bases unmatched to any gene: 5. The CDR3 DNA reads TGTGCCAGCAGCTTCCCGGGAGGGCCGTACGAGCAGTACTTC. This translates into CASSFPGGPYEQYF. Filled out from reference TRBV11-2 and TRBJ2-7, the complete variable domain reads EAGVAQSPRYKIIEKRQSVAFWCNPISGHATLYWYQQILGQGPKLLIQFQNNGVVDDSQLPKDRFSAERLKGVDSTLKIQPAKLEDSAVYLCASSFPGGPYEQYFGPGTRLTVT.

The sample holds many counts of this clonotype. The chain is built from TRBV13 and TRBJ2-3; 7 bases are shared with TRBD2. The CDR3 loop spans 18 amino acids. Germline assignment: CDR1 PRHDT and CDR2 FYEKMQ (reference sequence). V gave up 2 bases and J gave up 0 bases; unmatched junction bases: 11. CDR3 region: CASSLSWRETPSTDTQYF. CDR3 sequence (DNA): TGTGCCAGCAGCTTATCGTGGCGGGAGACCCCTAGCACAGATACGCAGTATTTT.

With respect to this clonotype: A much larger clone differs from this one at a single base, so this may be a read error. V usage is TRBV6-6 and J usage is TRBJ1-2; D gene unclear. The CDR3 is made up of 12 amino acids. Germline V CDR1 and CDR2: MNHNY, SVGAGI (reference sequence). The CDR3: CVSRTDTYGYTF. The CDR3, as DNA: TGTGTCAGCAGAACAGACACCTATGGCTACACCTTC.

This clonotype was picked up many times. The chain is built from TRBV5-1 and TRBJ1-3, with no clear D. The germline CDR1 and CDR2 sequences are SGHRS and YFSETQ. Trimming removed 0 bases at V and 0 bases at J, with 4 bases between. The CDR3 totals 14 residues. This chain's CDR3 is CASSLGISGNTIYF. DNA for the CDR3: TGCGCCAGCAGCTTGGGGATCTCTGGAAACACCATATATTTT.

This clonotype turned up a few times. A much larger clone lies one base from this, so it may be a read error. The chain joins TRBV7-9 to TRBJ2-4; 11 nucleotides match TRBD2. The CDR3 is 15 amino acids. The germline gives CDR1 SEHNR, CDR2 FQNEAQ (reference sequence). CDR3 loop: CVSSPRTSGKNIQYF. The CDR3 DNA reads TGTGTCAGCAGCCCCCGGACTAGCGGGAAAAACATTCAGTACTTC. Full variable domain (remainder filled in from reference TRBV7-9 and TRBJ2-4): DTGVSQNPRHKITKRGQNVTFRCDPISEHNRLYWYRQTLGQGPEFLTYFQNEAQLEKSRLLSDRFSAERPKGSFSTLEIQRTEQGDSAMYLCVSSPRTSGKNIQYFGAGTRLSVL.

This clonotype was picked up many times. The CDR3 DNA sequence: TGTGCCAGCAGCTTAGCGGGGGACTCCCTAGCCAAAAACATTCAGTACTTC. Translated: CASSLAGDSLAKNIQYF. V usage is TRBV7-8 and J usage is TRBJ2-4, with D perhaps matching TRBD2 (6 bases). This CDR3 contains 17 residues. From germline, CDR1 is SGHVS and CDR2 FQNEAQ. The V and J ends lost 0 bases and 0 bases respectively, with 12 bases between them.

This chain connects TRBV20-1 to TRBJ2-7; TRBD2 aligns across 12 bases. V was pared by 1 base and J by 4 bases, with 8 bases of the junction left unmatched. Germline assignment: CDR1 DFQATT and CDR2 SNEGSKA (reference sequence). The CDR3 spans 16 residues. CDR3 protein: CSARARASGGAYEQYF. CDR3 sequence (DNA): TGCAGTGCTAGAGCCCGGGCTAGCGGGGGGGCTTACGAGCAGTACTTC.